The 6 T cell receptor beta chains below were found in one sample sequenced in a study of blood T cell repertoires in COVID-19. Using immunoSEQ multiplex PCR, the repertoire was profiled, and TCRdb retains in-frame clones only, with some absent. Of more than 100,000 clones listed, about nine tenths are singletons. Sequenced input: peripheral blood. These receptors were collected from a man aged 40-49 years with acute or convalescent COVID-19.

The rearrangement uses TRBV5-4 and TRBJ1-4; a possible D gene is TRBD1 (5 bases). This CDR3 has 13 residues. Germline V CDR1 and CDR2: SGHNT, YYREEE (reference sequence). Trimming took 0 bases from V and 8 from J, leaving 8 bases between them. As DNA, the CDR3 is TGTGCCAGCAGCTTGGCAGGGATGGAAAAACTGTTTTTT. This translates into CASSLAGMEKLFF.

The chain recombines TRBV6-5 with TRBJ1-6; 8 nucleotides align to TRBD1. There are 13 residues in the CDR3. The trim removed 9 bases at V and 7 bases at J, leaving 5 bases unmatched. Germline V gene lookup returns CDR1 MNHEY and CDR2 SVGAGI. For the CDR3, the DNA is TGTGCCAGATCCGGGACAGGCAATTCACCCCTCCACTTT. Protein sequence: CARSGTGNSPLHF.

The chain recombines TRBV4-1 with TRBJ2-7; D perhaps matches TRBD2 (5 bases). V lost 1 base, J lost 0 bases, and 16 bases lay in between. CDR3 size: 17 residues. Per the germline V gene, CDR1 is MGHRA and CDR2 is YSYEKL. CDR3 sequence: CASSQVDLGMTSYEQYF. DNA of the CDR3: TGCGCCAGCAGCCAAGTTGACCTCGGGATGACCTCCTACGAGCAGTACTTC.

The chain joins TRBV18 to TRBJ2-2; a weak D match, TRBD2 (7 bases). Germline CDR1 is KGHSH and CDR2 is LQKENI. Trimming took 3 bases from V and 5 from J, leaving 10 bases between them. The CDR3 covers 14 residues. CDR3 sequence reads: CASSPAGATGELFF. The DNA for the CDR3 is TGTGCCAGCTCACCCGCGGGGGCAACCGGGGAGCTGTTTTTT.

This clone was recorded once. CDR3 DNA: TGTGCCAGTAGTATACAAGAACTAGCGGGGAGGGGTGAGCAGTTCTTC. Protein product: CASSIQELAGRGEQFF. V usage is TRBV19 and J usage is TRBJ2-1; 10 bases align to TRBD2. Trimming took 2 bases from V and 9 from J; bases not matched to a gene: 10. There are 16 residues in the CDR3. From germline, CDR1 is LNHDA and CDR2 SQIVND (reference sequence).

The chain joins TRBV28 to TRBJ1-6; TRBD1 agrees at 7 bases. The length of the CDR3 is 18 residues. J gave up 0 bases and V 1 base, and 6 bases lay outside the gene matches. The germline V gene encodes CDR1 MDHEN and CDR2 SYDVKM. The CDR3 region has the DNA TGTGCCAGCAGTTTATTGGCGGACAGGCACTCCTATAATTCACCCCTCCACTTT. Its protein product is CASSLLADRHSYNSPLHF.